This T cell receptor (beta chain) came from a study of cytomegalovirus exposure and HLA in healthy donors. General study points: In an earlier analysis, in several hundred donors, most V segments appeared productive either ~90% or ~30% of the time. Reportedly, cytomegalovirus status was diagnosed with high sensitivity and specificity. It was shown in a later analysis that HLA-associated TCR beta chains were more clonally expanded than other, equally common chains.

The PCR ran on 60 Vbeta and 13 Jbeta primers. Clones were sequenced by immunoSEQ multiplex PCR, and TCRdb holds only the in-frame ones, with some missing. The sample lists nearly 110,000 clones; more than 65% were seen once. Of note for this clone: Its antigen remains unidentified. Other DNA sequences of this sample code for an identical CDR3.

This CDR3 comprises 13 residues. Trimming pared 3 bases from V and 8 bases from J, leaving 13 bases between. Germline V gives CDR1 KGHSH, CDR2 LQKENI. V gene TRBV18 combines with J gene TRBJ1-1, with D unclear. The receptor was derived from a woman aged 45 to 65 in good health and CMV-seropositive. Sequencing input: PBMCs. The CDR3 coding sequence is TGTGCCAGCTCACCGATGAAAGACAACGAAGCTTTCTTT. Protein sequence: CASSPMKDNEAFF.